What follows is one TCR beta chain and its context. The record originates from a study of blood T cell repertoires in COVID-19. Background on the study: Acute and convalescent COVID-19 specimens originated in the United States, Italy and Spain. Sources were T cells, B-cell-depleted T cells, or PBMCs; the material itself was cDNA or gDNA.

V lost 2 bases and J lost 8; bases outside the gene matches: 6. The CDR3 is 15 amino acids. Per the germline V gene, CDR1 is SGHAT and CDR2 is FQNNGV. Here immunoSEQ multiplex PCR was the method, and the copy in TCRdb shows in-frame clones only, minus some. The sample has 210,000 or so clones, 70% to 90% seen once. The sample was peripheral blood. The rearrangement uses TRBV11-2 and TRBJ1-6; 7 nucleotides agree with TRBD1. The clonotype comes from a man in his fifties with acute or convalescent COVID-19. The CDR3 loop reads CASSLLTGLDSPLHF. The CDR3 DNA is TGTGCCAGCAGCTTATTGACAGGGCTTGATTCACCCCTCCACTTT.